This TCR beta chain is from a study of blood T cells in healthy people across ages. About the research overall: Template-switching capture recovered about one barcoded beta molecule per two T cells.

For the second PCR, which ran for about 7 to 11 cycles, a sample-barcoded 5' primer and a J-beta primer mix were used. Researchers report that a template-switch adaptor with 12 random nucleotides tagged each cDNA molecule. MiXCR was run by TCRdb on the 5' RACE reads, yielding one entry per CDR3 protein. The sample consists of under 2 million distinct CDR3 sequences, roughly 32% of them appearing once. This clonotype came up a few times. The sequence was obtained from a woman in her 30s in good health. Sequences were obtained from blood.

CDR3 protein: CASSVVTAYGYTF. Here the CDR3 DNA reads TGTGCCAGCAGTGTAGTAACGGCCTATGGCTACACCTTC. The chain recombines TRBV6-1 with TRBJ1-2, with D unclear. Germline loops: CDR1 MNHNS, CDR2 SASEGT. With 4 bases removed from V and 4 bases from J, the gap between germline ends came to 10 bases. The CDR3 loop spans 13 amino acids.